This entry describes one T cell receptor (beta chain). The data originate from a study of control samples from healthy donors and cancer patients. Germline V gene lookup returns CDR1 LGHNA and CDR2 YNFKEQ. The CDR3 is made up of 14 amino acids. V was trimmed by 5 bases and J by 4 bases, leaving 14 bases between them. Profiling relied on immunoSEQ multiplex PCR, and the TCRdb table lists in-frame clones only, not all of them. The sample shows nearly 200,000 clones, about 90% of them seen only once. Sample: blood. The chain couples TRBV4-2 to TRBJ1-2; D is unclear. The clonotype originates from a man aged 25 to 40 in good health. The CDR3 sequence is CASSSRNVFYGYTF. In nucleotides, the CDR3 is TGTGCCAGCAGCTCCAGGAATGTATTCTATGGCTACACCTTC.